A selection of T cell receptor beta chains follows, all from one sample in a study of T cells in Graves' hyperthyroidism and ophthalmopathy. TCRdb called the multiplex PCR reads again in MiXCR, with one record for every CDR3 protein. The repertoire has about 270,000 distinct CDR3 sequences, 20% to 25% of them found once; the top ten carry over 55%. Sequencing was carried out using blood. Receptors were obtained from a man between 25 and 39 years old with Graves' ophthalmopathy. The CDR3 runs from the conserved cysteine through the conserved F or W. Fields, in order: D gene, clone size, J gene, V gene, CDR3 protein, CDR3 DNA. The D gene is left open where the match is weak. Clone size, where shown, is once, few, many, or a class for clones that have expanded.

d_call: NA
clone_size: NA
j_call: TRBJ1-1
v_call: TRBV19
cdr3_aa: CASIPGGPRNTEAFF
cdr3_nt: TGTGCCAGTATACCCGGAGGGCCGCGGAACACTGAAGCTTTCTTT

d_call: TRBD1
clone_size: few
j_call: TRBJ2-7
v_call: TRBV6-1
cdr3_aa: CASNRQGSYEQYF
cdr3_nt: TGTGCCAGCAATCGACAGGGCAGCTACGAGCAGTACTTC

d_call: NA
clone_size: NA
j_call: TRBJ1-6
v_call: TRBV12-3/TRBV12-4
cdr3_aa: CASSPQGRYNSPPHF
cdr3_nt: TGTGCCAGCAGTCCTCAGGGGAGGTATAATTCACCCCCCCACTTT

d_call: TRBD1
clone_size: few
j_call: TRBJ1-2
v_call: TRBV28
cdr3_aa: CASSGDRGFWGYTF
cdr3_nt: TGTGCCAGCAGTGGGGACAGGGGTTTTTGGGGCTACACCTTC

d_call: TRBD2
clone_size: many
j_call: TRBJ2-5
v_call: TRBV3-1
cdr3_aa: CASSSRGSGIGETQYF
cdr3_nt: TGTGCCAGCAGCTCCCGGGGTAGCGGGATCGGTGAGACCCAGTACTTC

d_call: NA
clone_size: NA
j_call: TRBJ2-5
v_call: TRBV20-1
cdr3_aa: CSASGTGQETQYF
cdr3_nt: TGCAGTGCTAGCGGGACGGGCCAAGAGACCCAGTACTTC

d_call: NA
clone_size: few
j_call: TRBJ1-6
v_call: TRBV5-6
cdr3_aa: CASSFERAGSPLHF
cdr3_nt: TGTGCCAGCAGCTTCGAGAGGGCGGGTTCACCCCTCCACTTT

d_call: TRBD1
clone_size: few
j_call: TRBJ2-7
v_call: TRBV11-1
cdr3_aa: CASSSSGTGTYEQYF
cdr3_nt: TGTGCCAGCAGCTCCTCCGGGACAGGGACCTACGAGCAGTACTTC

d_call: NA
clone_size: few
j_call: TRBJ1-5
v_call: TRBV12-3/TRBV12-4
cdr3_aa: CASQLWGSNQPQHF
cdr3_nt: TGTGCCAGTCAGTTATGGGGAAGCAATCAGCCCCAGCATTTT

d_call: NA
clone_size: NA
j_call: TRBJ1-5
v_call: TRBV19
cdr3_aa: CASSTRLHQPQHF
cdr3_nt: TGTGCCAGTAGTACGCGACTGCATCAGCCCCAGCATTTT

d_call: TRBD2
clone_size: NA
j_call: TRBJ2-1
v_call: TRBV19
cdr3_aa: CASYPSGGSSYNEQFF
cdr3_nt: TGTGCCAGTTACCCTAGCGGGGGAAGCTCCTACAATGAGCAGTTCTTC

d_call: TRBD1
clone_size: many
j_call: TRBJ2-7
v_call: TRBV6-1
cdr3_aa: CASGDRASSYEQYF
cdr3_nt: TGTGCCAGCGGAGACAGGGCTAGCTCCTACGAGCAGTACTTC

d_call: NA
clone_size: many
j_call: TRBJ2-5
v_call: TRBV11-3
cdr3_aa: CASSLAPSRHQETQYF
cdr3_nt: TGTGCCAGCAGCTTAGCTCCCTCCCGACACCAAGAGACCCAGTACTTC

d_call: NA
clone_size: NA
j_call: TRBJ2-3
v_call: TRBV28
cdr3_aa: CASSLWRQPTLSSTDTQYF
cdr3_nt: TGTGCCAGCAGTTTATGGAGACAACCAACTCTTTCTAGCACAGATACGCAGTATTTT

d_call: TRBD1
clone_size: few
j_call: TRBJ2-2
v_call: TRBV18
cdr3_aa: CASSPRQGRSGELFF
cdr3_nt: TGTGCCAGCTCACCAAGACAGGGGAGATCCGGGGAGCTGTTTTTT

d_call: NA
clone_size: many
j_call: TRBJ2-7
v_call: TRBV20-1
cdr3_aa: CSARGSTVYEQYF
cdr3_nt: TGCAGTGCTAGAGGTTCGACAGTTTACGAGCAGTACTTC

d_call: NA
clone_size: many
j_call: TRBJ1-5
v_call: TRBV3-1
cdr3_aa: CASSQGKYQPQHF
cdr3_nt: TGTGCCAGCAGCCAAGGCAAATATCAGCCCCAGCATTTT

d_call: NA
clone_size: few
j_call: TRBJ1-1
v_call: TRBV10-1
cdr3_aa: CASSESTNTEAFF
cdr3_nt: TGCGCCAGCAGTGAGTCTACGAACACTGAAGCTTTCTTT

d_call: TRBD2
clone_size: few
j_call: TRBJ2-1
v_call: TRBV28
cdr3_aa: CASEPSGLKEDEQFF
cdr3_nt: TGTGCCAGCGAGCCATCGGGACTAAAGGAGGATGAGCAGTTCTTC

d_call: TRBD2
clone_size: many
j_call: TRBJ2-7
v_call: TRBV18
cdr3_aa: CASSPRTGGPYEQYF
cdr3_nt: TGTGCCAGCTCACCACGGACGGGAGGGCCGTACGAGCAGTACTTC

d_call: NA
clone_size: many
j_call: TRBJ1-5
v_call: TRBV18
cdr3_aa: CASSPTYSNQPQHF
cdr3_nt: TGTGCCAGCTCCCCGACATATAGCAATCAGCCCCAGCATTTT

d_call: TRBD1
clone_size: few
j_call: TRBJ2-1
v_call: TRBV5-5
cdr3_aa: CASSGTGVFRDEQFF
cdr3_nt: TGTGCCAGCAGCGGAACAGGGGTTTTTAGGGATGAGCAGTTCTTC